The next 2 T cell receptor beta chains were all read from a single sample in a study of cytomegalovirus exposure and HLA in healthy donors. Produced via immunoSEQ multiplex PCR; TCRdb's table is partial and in-frame only. The profile covers 200,000 or so clones, with about 90% appearing a single time and roughly 2.8% taken by the ten largest. Sequenced material: PBMCs. The receptors were gathered from a woman in her late teens or twenties in good health and CMV-seronegative.

The V and J genes are TRBV7-9 and TRBJ2-2; perhaps TRBD1 as D (6 bases). The CDR3 extends over 15 amino acids. Germline V gene data show CDR1 as SEHNR and CDR2 as FQNEAQ (reference sequence). The ends were cut back, 6 bases at V and 2 bases at J, with 13 bases in the middle. Here the CDR3 DNA reads TGTGCCAGCAGGTCCGGGACAACAAACACCGGGGAGCTGTTTTTT. Its protein product is CASRSGTTNTGELFF.

The chain is built from TRBV19 and TRBJ1-1; 11 bases align to TRBD1. The CDR3 has 16 residues. Trimming cost V 5 bases and J 2 bases; bases outside gene matches: 7. Germline CDR1 reads LNHDA; CDR2 reads SQIVND (reference sequence). This CDR3 is CASSPWTGGNNTEAFF. CDR3 DNA sequence: TGTGCCAGTAGTCCCTGGACAGGGGGCAATAACACTGAAGCTTTCTTT.